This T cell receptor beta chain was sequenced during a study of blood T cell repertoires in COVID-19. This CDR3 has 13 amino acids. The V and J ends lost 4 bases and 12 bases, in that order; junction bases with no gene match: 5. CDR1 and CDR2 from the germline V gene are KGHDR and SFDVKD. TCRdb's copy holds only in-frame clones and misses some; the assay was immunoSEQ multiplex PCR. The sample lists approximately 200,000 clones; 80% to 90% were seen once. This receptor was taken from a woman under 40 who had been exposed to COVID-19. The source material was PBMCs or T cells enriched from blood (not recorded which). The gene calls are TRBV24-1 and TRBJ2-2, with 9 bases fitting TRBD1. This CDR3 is CATSDRGQGKLFF. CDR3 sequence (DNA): TGTGCCACCAGTGACCGGGGACAGGGAAAGCTGTTTTTT.